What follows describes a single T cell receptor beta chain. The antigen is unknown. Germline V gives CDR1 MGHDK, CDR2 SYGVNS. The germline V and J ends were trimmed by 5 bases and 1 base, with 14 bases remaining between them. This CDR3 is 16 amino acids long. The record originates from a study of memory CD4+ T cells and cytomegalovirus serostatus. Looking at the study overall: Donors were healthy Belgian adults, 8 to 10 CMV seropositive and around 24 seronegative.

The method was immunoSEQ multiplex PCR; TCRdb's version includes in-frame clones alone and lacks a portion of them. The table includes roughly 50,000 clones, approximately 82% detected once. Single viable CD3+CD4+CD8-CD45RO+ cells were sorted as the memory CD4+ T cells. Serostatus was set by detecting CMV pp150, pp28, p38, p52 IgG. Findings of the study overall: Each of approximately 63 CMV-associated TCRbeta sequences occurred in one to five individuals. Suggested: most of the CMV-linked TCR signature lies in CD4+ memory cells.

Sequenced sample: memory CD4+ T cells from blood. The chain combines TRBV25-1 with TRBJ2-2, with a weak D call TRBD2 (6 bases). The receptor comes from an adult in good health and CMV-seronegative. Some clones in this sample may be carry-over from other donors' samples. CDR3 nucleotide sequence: TGTGCCAGCAGTTCTCCGACTAGTCTGAACACCGGGGAGCTGTTTTTT. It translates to CASSSPTSLNTGELFF. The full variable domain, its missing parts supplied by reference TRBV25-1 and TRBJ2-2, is EADIYQTPRYLVIGTGKKITLECSQTMGHDKMYWYQQDPGMELHLIHYSYGVNSTEKGDLSSESTVSRIRTEHFPLTLESARPSHTSQYLCASSSPTSLNTGELFFGEGSRLTVL.